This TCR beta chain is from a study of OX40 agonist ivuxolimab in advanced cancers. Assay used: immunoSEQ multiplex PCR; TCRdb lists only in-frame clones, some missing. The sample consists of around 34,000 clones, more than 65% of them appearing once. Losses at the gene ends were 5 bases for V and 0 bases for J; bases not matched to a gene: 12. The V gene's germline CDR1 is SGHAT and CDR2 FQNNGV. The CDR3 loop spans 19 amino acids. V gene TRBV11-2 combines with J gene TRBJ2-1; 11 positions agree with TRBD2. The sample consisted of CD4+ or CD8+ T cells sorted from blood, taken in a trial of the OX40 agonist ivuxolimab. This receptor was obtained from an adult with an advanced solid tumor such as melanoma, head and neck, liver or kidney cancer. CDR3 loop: CASSPGRTSGRLSYNEQFF. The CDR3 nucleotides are TGTGCCAGCAGCCCAGGGCGGACTAGCGGGCGCCTCTCCTACAATGAGCAGTTCTTC.